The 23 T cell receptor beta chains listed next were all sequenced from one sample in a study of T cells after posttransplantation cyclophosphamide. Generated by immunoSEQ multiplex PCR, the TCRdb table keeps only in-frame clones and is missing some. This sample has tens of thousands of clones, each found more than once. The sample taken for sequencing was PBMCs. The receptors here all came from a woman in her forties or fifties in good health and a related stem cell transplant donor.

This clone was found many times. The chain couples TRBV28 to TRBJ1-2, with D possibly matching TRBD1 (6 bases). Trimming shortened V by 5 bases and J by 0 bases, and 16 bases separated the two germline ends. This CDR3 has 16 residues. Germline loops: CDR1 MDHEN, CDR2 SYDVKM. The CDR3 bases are TGTGCCAGCAGTGGGAACAGGGTGCTAACTAACTATGGCTACACCTTC. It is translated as CASSGNRVLTNYGYTF.

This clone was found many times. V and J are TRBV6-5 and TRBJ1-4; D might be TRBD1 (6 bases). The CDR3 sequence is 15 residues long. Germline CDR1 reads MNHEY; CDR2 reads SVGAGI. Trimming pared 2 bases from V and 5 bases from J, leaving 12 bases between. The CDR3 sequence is CASSYQQGGNEKLFF. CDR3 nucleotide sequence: TGTGCCAGCAGTTACCAACAGGGCGGAAATGAAAAACTGTTTTTT.

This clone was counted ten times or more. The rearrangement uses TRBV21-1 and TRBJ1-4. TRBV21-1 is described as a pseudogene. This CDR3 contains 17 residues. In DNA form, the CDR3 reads TGTGCCAGCAGCAAATTACGCGAGGGGGGGGATAATGAAAAACTGTTTTTT. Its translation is CASSKLREGGDNEKLFF.

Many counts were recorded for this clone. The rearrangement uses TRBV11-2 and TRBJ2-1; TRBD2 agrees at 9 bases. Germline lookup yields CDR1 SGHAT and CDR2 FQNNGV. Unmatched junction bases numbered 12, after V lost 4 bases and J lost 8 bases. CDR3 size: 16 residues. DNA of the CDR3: TGTGCCAGCAGCTCCGATAGCGGGGGTCTCGTGGATGAGCAGTTCTTC. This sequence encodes CASSSDSGGLVDEQFF.

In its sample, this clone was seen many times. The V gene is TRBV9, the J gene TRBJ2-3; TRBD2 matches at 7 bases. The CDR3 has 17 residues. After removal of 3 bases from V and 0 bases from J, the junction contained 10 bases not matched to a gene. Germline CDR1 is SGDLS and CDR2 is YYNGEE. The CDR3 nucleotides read TGTGCCAGCAGCGCTTATCTGAGCGGGGTGAGCACAGATACGCAGTATTTT. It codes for CASSAYLSGVSTDTQYF.

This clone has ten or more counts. The CDR3 loop is CASSAVSGGSREKLFF. The CDR3 DNA is TGCGCCAGCAGCGCGGTGAGCGGGGGGTCGAGGGAAAAACTGTTTTTT. The chain carries TRBV5-1 and TRBJ1-4; the D gene is possibly TRBD1 (5 bases). Germline assignment: CDR1 SGHRS and CDR2 YFSETQ. V lost 4 bases and J lost 8, with 21 bases in between. The CDR3 consists of 16 residues.

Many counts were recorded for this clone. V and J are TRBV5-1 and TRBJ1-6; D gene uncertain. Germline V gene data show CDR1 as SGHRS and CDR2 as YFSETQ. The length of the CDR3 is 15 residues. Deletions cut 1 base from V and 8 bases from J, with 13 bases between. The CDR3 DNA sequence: TGCGCCAGCAGCTTGTACGTCCCGGCGGATTCACCCCTCCACTTT. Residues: CASSLYVPADSPLHF.

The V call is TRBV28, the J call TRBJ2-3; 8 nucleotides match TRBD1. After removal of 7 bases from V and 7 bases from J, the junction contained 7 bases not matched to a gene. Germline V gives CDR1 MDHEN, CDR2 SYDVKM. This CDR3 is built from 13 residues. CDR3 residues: CASIKDRVHTQYF. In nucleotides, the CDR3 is TGTGCCAGCATCAAGGACAGGGTTCATACGCAGTATTTT. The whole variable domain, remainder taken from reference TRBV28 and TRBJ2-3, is DVKVTQSSRYLVKRTGEKVFLECVQDMDHENMFWYRQDPGLGLRLIYFSYDVKMKEKGDIPEGYSVSREKKERFSLILESASTNQTSMYLCASIKDRVHTQYFGPGTRLTVL.

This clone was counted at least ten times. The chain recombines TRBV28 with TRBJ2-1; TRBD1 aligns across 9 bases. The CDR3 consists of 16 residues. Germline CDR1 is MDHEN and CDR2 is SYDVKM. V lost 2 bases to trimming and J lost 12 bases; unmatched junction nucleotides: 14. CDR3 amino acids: CASSLSPGQGARGQFF. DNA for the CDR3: TGTGCCAGCAGTTTAAGTCCGGGACAGGGTGCGCGAGGGCAGTTCTTC.

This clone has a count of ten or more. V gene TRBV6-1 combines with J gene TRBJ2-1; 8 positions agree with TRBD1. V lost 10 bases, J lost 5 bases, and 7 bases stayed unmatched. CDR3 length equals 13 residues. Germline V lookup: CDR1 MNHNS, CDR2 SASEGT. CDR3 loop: CATLDRAHNEQFF. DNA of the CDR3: TGTGCCACCCTGGACAGGGCCCACAATGAGCAGTTCTTC.

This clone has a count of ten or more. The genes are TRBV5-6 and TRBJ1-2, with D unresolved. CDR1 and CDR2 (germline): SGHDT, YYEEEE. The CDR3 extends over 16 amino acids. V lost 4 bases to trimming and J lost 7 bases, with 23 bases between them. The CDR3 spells CASSPPRLGVRSGYTF. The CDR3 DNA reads TGTGCCAGCAGCCCGCCGCGCCTAGGAGTTCGTAGTGGCTACACCTTC.

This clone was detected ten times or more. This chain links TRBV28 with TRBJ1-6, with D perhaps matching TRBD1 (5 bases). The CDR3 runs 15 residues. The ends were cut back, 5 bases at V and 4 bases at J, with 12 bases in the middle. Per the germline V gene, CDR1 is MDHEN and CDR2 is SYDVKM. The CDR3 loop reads CASSGYRTYNSPLHF. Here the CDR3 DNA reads TGTGCCAGCAGTGGATACAGGACATATAATTCACCCCTCCACTTT.

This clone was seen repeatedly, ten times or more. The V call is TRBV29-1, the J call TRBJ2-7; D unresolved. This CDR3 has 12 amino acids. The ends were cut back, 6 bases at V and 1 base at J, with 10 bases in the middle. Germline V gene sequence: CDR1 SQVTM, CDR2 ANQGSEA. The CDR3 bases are TGCAGCGTCATGACTGGTTCCTACGAGCAGTACTTC. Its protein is CSVMTGSYEQYF.

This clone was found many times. The CDR3 spells CASRPAEVGEKLFF. The DNA for the CDR3 is TGCGCCAGCAGACCCGCGGAGGTGGGTGAAAAACTGTTTTTT. The chain carries TRBV5-1 and TRBJ1-4; D gene unclear. This CDR3 comprises 14 residues. CDR1 and CDR2 (germline): SGHRS, YFSETQ. The V gene lost 5 bases and the J gene lost 7 bases, with 15 bases spanning the gap.

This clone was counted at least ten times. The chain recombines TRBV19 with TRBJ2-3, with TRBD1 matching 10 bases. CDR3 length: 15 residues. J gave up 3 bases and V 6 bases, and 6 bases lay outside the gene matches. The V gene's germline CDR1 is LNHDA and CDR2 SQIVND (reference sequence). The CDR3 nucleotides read TGTGCCAGTAGGCTCTTGGGACAGGGGACAGATACGCAGTATTTT. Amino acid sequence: CASRLLGQGTDTQYF.

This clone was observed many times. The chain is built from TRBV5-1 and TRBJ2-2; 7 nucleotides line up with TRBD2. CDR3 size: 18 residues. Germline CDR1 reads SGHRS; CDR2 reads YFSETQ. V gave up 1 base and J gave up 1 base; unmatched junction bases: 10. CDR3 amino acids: CASSLRVSSGVNTGELFF. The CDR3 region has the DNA TGCGCCAGCAGCTTGAGAGTCTCGAGCGGGGTGAACACCGGGGAGCTGTTTTTT.

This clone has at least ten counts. CDR3 loop: CASRPGLAGETQYF. The CDR3 DNA is TGTGCCAGCAGACCCGGGCTAGCGGGTGAGACCCAGTACTTC. The chain employs TRBV5-6 and TRBJ2-5; 8 bases agree with TRBD2. Germline V gene data show CDR1 as SGHDT and CDR2 as YYEEEE. The length of the CDR3 is 14 residues. With V trimmed by 5 bases and J by 5 bases, 8 bases remained unmatched.

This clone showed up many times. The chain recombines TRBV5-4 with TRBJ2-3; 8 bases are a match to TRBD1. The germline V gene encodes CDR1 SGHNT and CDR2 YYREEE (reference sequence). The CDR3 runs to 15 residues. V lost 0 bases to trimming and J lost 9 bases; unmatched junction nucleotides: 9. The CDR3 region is CASSLEGRGPLTQYF. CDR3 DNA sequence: TGTGCCAGCAGCTTGGAAGGCAGGGGGCCTCTAACGCAGTATTTT.

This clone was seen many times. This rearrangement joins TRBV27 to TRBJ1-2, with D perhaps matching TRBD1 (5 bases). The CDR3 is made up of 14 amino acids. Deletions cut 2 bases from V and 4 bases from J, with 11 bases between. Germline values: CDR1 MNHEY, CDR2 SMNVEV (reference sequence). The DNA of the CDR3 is TGTGCCAGCAGTTTACGCGCCAGGGCCTATGGCTACACCTTC. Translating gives CASSLRARAYGYTF.

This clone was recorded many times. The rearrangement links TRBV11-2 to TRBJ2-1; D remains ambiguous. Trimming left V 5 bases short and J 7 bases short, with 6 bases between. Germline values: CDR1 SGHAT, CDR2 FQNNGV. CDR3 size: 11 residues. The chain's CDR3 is CASSQTNEQFF. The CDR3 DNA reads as TGTGCCAGCAGCCAGACTAATGAGCAGTTCTTC.

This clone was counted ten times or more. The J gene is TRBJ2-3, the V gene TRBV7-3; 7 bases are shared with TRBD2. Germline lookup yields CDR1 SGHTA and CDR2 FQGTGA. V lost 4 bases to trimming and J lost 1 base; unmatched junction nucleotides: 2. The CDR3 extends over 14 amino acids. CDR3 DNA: TGTGCCAGCAGCTACCGGGGGGGCACAGATACGCAGTATTTT. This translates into CASSYRGGTDTQYF.

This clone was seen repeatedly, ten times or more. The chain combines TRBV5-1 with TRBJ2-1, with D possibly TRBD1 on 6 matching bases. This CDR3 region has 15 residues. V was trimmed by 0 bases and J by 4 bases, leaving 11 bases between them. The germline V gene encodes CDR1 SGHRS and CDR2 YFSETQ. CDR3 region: CASSLAQGPYNEQFF. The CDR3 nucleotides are TGCGCCAGCAGCTTGGCCCAGGGGCCGTACAATGAGCAGTTCTTC. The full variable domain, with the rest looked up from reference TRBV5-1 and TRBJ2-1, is KAGVTQTPRYLIKTRGQQVTLSCSPISGHRSVSWYQQTPGQGLQFLFEYFSETQRNKGNFPGRFSGRQFSNSRSEMNVSTLELGDSALYLCASSLAQGPYNEQFFGPGTRLTVL.

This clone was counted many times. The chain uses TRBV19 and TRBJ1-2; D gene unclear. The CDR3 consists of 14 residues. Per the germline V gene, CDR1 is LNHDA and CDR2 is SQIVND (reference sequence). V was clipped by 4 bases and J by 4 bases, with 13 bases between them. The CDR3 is CASSNPGSFYGYTF. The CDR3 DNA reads TGTGCCAGTAGTAATCCGGGTTCTTTCTATGGCTACACCTTC.